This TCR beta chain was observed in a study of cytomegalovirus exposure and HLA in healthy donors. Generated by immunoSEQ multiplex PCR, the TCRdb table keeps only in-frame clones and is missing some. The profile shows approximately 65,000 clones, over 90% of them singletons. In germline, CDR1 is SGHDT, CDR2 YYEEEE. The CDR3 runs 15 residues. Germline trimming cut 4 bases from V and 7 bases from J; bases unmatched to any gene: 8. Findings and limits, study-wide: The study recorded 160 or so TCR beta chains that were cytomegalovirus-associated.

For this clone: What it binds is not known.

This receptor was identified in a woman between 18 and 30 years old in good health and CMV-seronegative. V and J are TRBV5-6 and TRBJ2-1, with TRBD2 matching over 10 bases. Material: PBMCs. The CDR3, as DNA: TGTGCCAGCAGCCTTCAGCGGGGGGGCCGGAATGAGCAGTTCTTC. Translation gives CASSLQRGGRNEQFF.